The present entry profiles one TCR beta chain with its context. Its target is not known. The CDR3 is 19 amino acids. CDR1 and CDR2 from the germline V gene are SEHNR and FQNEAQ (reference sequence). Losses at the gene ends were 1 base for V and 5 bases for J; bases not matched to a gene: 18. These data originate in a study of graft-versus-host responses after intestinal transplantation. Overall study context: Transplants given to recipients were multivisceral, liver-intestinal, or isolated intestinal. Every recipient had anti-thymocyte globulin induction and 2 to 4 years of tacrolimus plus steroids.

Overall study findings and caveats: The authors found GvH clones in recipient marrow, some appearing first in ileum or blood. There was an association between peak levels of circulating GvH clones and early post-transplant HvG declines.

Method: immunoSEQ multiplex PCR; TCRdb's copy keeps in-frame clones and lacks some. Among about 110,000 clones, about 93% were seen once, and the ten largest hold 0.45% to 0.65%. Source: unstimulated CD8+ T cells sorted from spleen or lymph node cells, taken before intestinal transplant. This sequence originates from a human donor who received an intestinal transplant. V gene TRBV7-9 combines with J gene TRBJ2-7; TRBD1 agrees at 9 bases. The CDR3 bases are TGTGCCAGCAGCTTAGACGAGACCTTTACCGGGGACAGGGAGGACGAGCAGTACTTC. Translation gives CASSLDETFTGDREDEQYF.